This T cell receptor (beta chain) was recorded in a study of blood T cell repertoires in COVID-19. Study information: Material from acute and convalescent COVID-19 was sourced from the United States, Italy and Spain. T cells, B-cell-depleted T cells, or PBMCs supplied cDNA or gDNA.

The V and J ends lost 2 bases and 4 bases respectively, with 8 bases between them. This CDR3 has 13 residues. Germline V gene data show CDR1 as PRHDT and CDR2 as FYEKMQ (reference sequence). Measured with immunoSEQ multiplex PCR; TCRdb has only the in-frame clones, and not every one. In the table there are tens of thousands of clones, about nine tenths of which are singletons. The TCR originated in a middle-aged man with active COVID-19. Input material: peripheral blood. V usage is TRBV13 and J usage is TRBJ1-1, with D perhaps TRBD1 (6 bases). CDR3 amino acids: CASSLNRATEAFF. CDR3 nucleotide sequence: TGTGCCAGCAGCTTAAACAGGGCCACTGAAGCTTTCTTT.